The rows below give T cell receptor beta chains drawn from one sample of a study of Ad26.COV2.S vaccination and SARS-CoV-2 variants. Assay used: immunoSEQ multiplex PCR; TCRdb lists only in-frame clones, some missing. The data hold approximately 300,000 clones, with approximately 86% observed a single time. Sample: peripheral blood, taken in a trial of Ad26.COV2.S vaccine versus placebo. These receptors all stem from a person aged 18-65 years who received the Ad26.COV2.S COVID-19 vaccine or a placebo. Each CDR3 is given with its conserved first and last residue. Size values are once, few and many counts, or a class for expanded clones, and some rows have none.

v_call clone_size cdr3_aa
TRBV7-3 - CASSFTGTSVSTDTQYF
TRBV7-3 - CASGTGQGKGYTF
TRBV28 - CASSTHRGRTGELFF
TRBV4-1 - CASSQVQSRETQYF
TRBV30 - CAWRDRGRGGYTF
TRBV2 - CASSLTGFPGINSPLHF
TRBV5-1 - CASSILELNTEAFF
TRBV5-6 - CASSLGAGDQPQHF
TRBV27 once CASSPKPRTVYGYTF
TRBV5-4 - CASSGGGAGGANVLTF
TRBV5-1 - CASSLVGSGYNEQFF
TRBV27 - CASSFRGKLFTDTQYF
TRBV19 - CASSDHRGSGDQPQHF
TRBV28 once CASRSGTGGGYTF
TRBV5-4 - CASSRGGDSGANVLTF
TRBV5-4 - CASSLSSGDDTQYF
TRBV7-3 - CATRAELNTGELFF
TRBV6-6 - CASSYRAYNSPLHF
TRBV12-3/TRBV12-4 - CASSFMRSGSPYF
TRBV9 - CASSVGQAPSYEQYF
TRBV10-3 - CAIGGLQETQYF
TRBV2 - CASADFQETQYF
TRBV9 - CASSVGLGRSYNSPLHF
TRBV5-1 - CASAMGRAKTTDTQYF
TRBV10-3 - CAISEKLGGGVPDTQYF
TRBV7-8 once CASSVLGPRHF
TRBV3-1/TRBV3-2 - CASSQRGQGGYTF
TRBV9 - CASSVDSRYGYTF
TRBV18 - CASSPFVGTGSGNTIYF